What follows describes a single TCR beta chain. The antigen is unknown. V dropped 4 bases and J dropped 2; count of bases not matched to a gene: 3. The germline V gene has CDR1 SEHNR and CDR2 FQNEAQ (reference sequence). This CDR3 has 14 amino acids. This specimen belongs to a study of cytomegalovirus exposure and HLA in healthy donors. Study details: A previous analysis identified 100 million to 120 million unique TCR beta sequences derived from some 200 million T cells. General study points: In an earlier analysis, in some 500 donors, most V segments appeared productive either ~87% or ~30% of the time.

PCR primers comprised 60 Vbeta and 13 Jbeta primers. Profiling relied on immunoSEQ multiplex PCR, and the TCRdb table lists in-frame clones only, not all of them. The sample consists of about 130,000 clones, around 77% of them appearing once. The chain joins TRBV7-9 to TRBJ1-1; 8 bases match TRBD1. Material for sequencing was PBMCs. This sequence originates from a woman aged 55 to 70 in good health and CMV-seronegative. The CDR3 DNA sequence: TGTGCCAGCAGCTCGGACAGGGTCAACACTGAAGCTTTCTTT. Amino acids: CASSSDRVNTEAFF.